These 12 T cell receptor beta chains were all obtained from the same sample, sequenced in a study of T-cell memory formation after mild COVID-19. TCRdb re-derived calls from the 5' RACE reads in MiXCR, one entry per CDR3 protein. The sample carries about 350,000 distinct CDR3 sequences, approximately 15% recorded once. Sequenced material: PBMCs or a T cell subset sorted from them (not recorded which). Source of these receptors: a man between 18 and 29 years old who had mild COVID-19 (a few samples of this study predate the infection). Cell type and time point are not known.

This clonotype was counted between two and nine times. This chain uses TRBV27 with TRBJ2-7, with TRBD1 matching 7 bases. CDR3 length: 13 amino acids. J lost 2 bases, V lost 6 bases, and 4 bases had no gene match. Germline V gene data show CDR1 as MNHEY and CDR2 as SMNVEV (reference sequence). CDR3 protein: CASSAGGPYEQYF. As DNA, the CDR3 is TGTGCCAGCAGCGCAGGGGGACCCTACGAGCAGTACTTC.

This clonotype came up a few times. This chain joins TRBV4-2 and TRBJ2-7; 16 nucleotides match TRBD2. Germline V CDR1 and CDR2: LGHNA, YNFKEQ. The CDR3 has 18 residues. The junction had 3 bases not matched to a gene; V was cut back by 0 bases and J by 1 base. CDR3: CASSQEGTSGGASYEQYF. The CDR3 bases are TGTGCCAGCAGCCAAGAAGGGACTAGCGGGGGGGCATCCTACGAGCAGTACTTC.

This clonotype has a handful of counts. The CDR3 loop is CASSELGGAYNEQFF. In DNA form, the CDR3 reads TGTGCCAGCAGTGAATTGGGAGGGGCCTACAATGAGCAGTTCTTC. The genes are TRBV6-1 and TRBJ2-1, with TRBD2 identical over 7 bases. CDR1 is MNHNS, CDR2 SASEGT, per germline. Germline trimming cut 2 bases from V and 2 bases from J; bases unmatched to any gene: 3. The CDR3 is made up of 15 amino acids.

This rearrangement joins TRBV9 to TRBJ2-3; D perhaps matches TRBD2 (5 bases). This CDR3 comprises 15 residues. Trimming took 0 bases from V and 2 from J, leaving 10 bases between them. CDR1 is SGDLS and CDR2 is YYNGEE in the germline V gene. The CDR3 DNA follows: TGTGCCAGCAGCGTAGATGGACTGTACACAGATACGCAGTATTTT. Protein sequence: CASSVDGLYTDTQYF.

This clonotype was seen only a few times. The chain couples TRBV18 to TRBJ2-5; tentatively, D is TRBD2 (6 bases). This CDR3 region has 14 residues. V was shortened by 3 bases and J by 0 bases, with 8 bases between the two germline ends. CDR1 and CDR2 from the germline V gene are KGHSH and LQKENI. CDR3 region: CASSPGGYQETQYF. The CDR3 nucleotides read TGTGCCAGCTCACCTGGAGGGTACCAAGAGACCCAGTACTTC.

V usage is TRBV7-9 and J usage is TRBJ2-1; maybe TRBD1 (6 bases). The CDR3 covers 14 residues. Trimming left V 3 bases short and J 7 bases short, with 13 bases between. The germline gives CDR1 SEHNR, CDR2 FQNEAQ (reference sequence). CDR3 bases: TGTGCCAGCAGCTTCCAGGGGTCAATAAATGAGCAGTTCTTC. Residues: CASSFQGSINEQFF.

The V gene is TRBV5-1, the J gene TRBJ2-3, with 7 bases aligning to TRBD1. The J segment lost 4 bases and the V segment lost 7 bases, leaving 9 bases of the junction unmatched. Germline V lookup: CDR1 SGHRS, CDR2 YFSETQ. This CDR3 contains 14 residues. For the CDR3, the DNA is TGCGCCAGCGGCCAACAGGGGTCTGCAGATACGCAGTATTTT. This encodes CASGQQGSADTQYF.

This chain uses TRBV12-5 with TRBJ1-1; a possible D gene is TRBD1 (5 bases). There are 16 residues in the CDR3. V was shortened by 3 bases and J by 1 base, with 15 bases between the two germline ends. Germline V gives CDR1 LGHNT, CDR2 FRNRAP. DNA for the CDR3: TGTGCTAGTGGTTTCCAAGTGCCAGGGACGAACACTGAAGCTTTCTTT. Protein sequence: CASGFQVPGTNTEAFF.

The chain is built from TRBV24-1 and TRBJ2-5, with D tentatively TRBD1 or TRBD2 (5 bases each). The germline V gene has CDR1 KGHDR and CDR2 SFDVKD. V lost 4 bases and J lost 2, with 13 bases in between. The CDR3 covers 15 residues. CDR3 amino acids: CATSDSGTAQETQYF. The CDR3, as DNA: TGTGCCACCAGTGACTCTGGGACGGCACAAGAGACCCAGTACTTC.

This clonotype showed up many times. This rearrangement joins TRBV6-5 to TRBJ1-2; D is undetermined. This CDR3 has 15 amino acids. V lost 3 bases, J lost 0 bases, and 11 bases lay in between. Germline V gene data show CDR1 as MNHEY and CDR2 as SVGAGI. The CDR3 here is CASSYRRVANYGYTF. For the CDR3, the DNA is TGTGCCAGCAGTTATCGTCGGGTAGCTAACTATGGCTACACCTTC.

This clonotype was seen ten or more times. The J gene is TRBJ2-7, the V gene TRBV7-2; TRBD2 matches 10 bases. Germline CDR1 is SGHTA and CDR2 is FQGNSA. This CDR3 region has 14 residues. V gave up 5 bases and J gave up 3 bases; unmatched junction bases: 4. The CDR3 nucleotides read TGTGCCAGCAGCCCAACTAGCGGGGACTACGAGCAGTACGTC. Translated: CASSPTSGDYEQYV.

Only a few counts were recorded for this clonotype. The rearrangement joins TRBV28 to TRBJ1-2; maybe TRBD1 (5 bases). This CDR3 is 11 amino acids long. Germline CDR1 is MDHEN and CDR2 is SYDVKM. Trimming took 6 bases from V and 8 from J, leaving 10 bases between them. The CDR3 region has the DNA TGTGCCAGCAGCCCCCGGGGGGGCTACACCTTC. Protein: CASSPRGGYTF.